Listed below are T cell receptor beta chains from one sample, sequenced in a study of Ad26.COV2.S vaccination and SARS-CoV-2 variants. Assay used: immunoSEQ multiplex PCR; TCRdb lists only in-frame clones, some missing. The sample holds roughly 380,000 clones, 92% seen once. The sequencing here drew on peripheral blood, taken after recovery from COVID-19. All receptors come from a human donor who had recovered from COVID-19. CDR3s include the opening cysteine and the closing phenylalanine or tryptophan. The order of the fields is J gene, clone size, D gene, V gene, CDR3 protein, CDR3 DNA. A D gene is named only where the DNA matches it firmly. The size entry is marked missing in some rows and otherwise reads once, few, many or a size class.

>TRBJ2-4|-|-|TRBV29-1
CSVEEAWGNIQYF
TGCAGCGTCGAGGAGGCTTGGGGGAACATTCAGTACTTC
>TRBJ1-6|-|-|TRBV6-5
CASSYFFGLNSPLHF
TGTGCCAGCAGTTACTTTTTTGGGCTGAATTCACCCCTCCACTTT
>TRBJ2-5|-|TRBD1|TRBV11-3
CASSLNEGQGSETQYF
TGTGCCAGCAGCTTAAACGAGGGACAGGGGAGTGAGACCCAGTACTTC
>TRBJ2-3|-|TRBD1|TRBV2
CASREGQGVTDTQYF
TGTGCCAGCAGGGAGGGACAGGGGGTAACAGATACGCAGTATTTT
>TRBJ1-1|-|-|TRBV25-1
CASSESAGRSTEAFF
TGTGCCAGCAGTGAATCTGCAGGGCGAAGTACTGAAGCTTTCTTT
>TRBJ1-1|few|-|TRBV3-1/TRBV3-2
CASSQVPGVGNHTEAFF
TGTGCCAGCAGCCAAGTGCCAGGGGTTGGTAATCACACTGAAGCTTTCTTT
>TRBJ2-3|-|-|TRBV6-5
CASSYSDRYAVYF
TGTGCCAGCAGTTACAGCGATAGATACGCAGTTTATTTT
>TRBJ2-3|-|TRBD2|TRBV13
CASSPRLARDHTQYF
TGTGCCAGCAGCCCCCGACTAGCGAGAGACCATACGCAGTATTTT
>TRBJ2-7|-|-|TRBV7-9
CASSAILDSIAYEQYF
TGTGCCAGCAGCGCGATCCTGGACAGTATAGCCTACGAGCAGTACTTC
>TRBJ1-5|-|TRBD1|TRBV2
CASSQGEQPQHF
TGTGCCAGCAGCCAGGGGGAACAGCCCCAGCATTTT
>TRBJ1-2|once|TRBD1|TRBV6-5
CASSYDLTGGGGYTF
TGTGCCAGCAGTTACGACCTCACAGGGGGAGGGGGCTACACCTTC
>TRBJ2-5|-|-|TRBV10-3
CAISGARAETQYF
TGTGCCATCAGTGGGGCCAGGGCGGAGACCCAGTACTTC
>TRBJ1-6|-|-|TRBV11-2
CASSLEPGRSSYNSPLHF
TGTGCCAGCAGCTTAGAACCAGGCCGGAGCTCCTATAATTCACCCCTCCACTTT
>TRBJ2-5|-|TRBD2|TRBV3-1/TRBV3-2
CASSQVARGLQETQYF
TGTGCCAGCAGCCAAGTGGCGCGGGGACTACAAGAGACCCAGTACTTC
>TRBJ1-1|-|-|TRBV6-2/TRBV6-3
CASSPMGGTEAFF
TGTGCCAGCAGTCCAATGGGAGGCACTGAAGCTTTCTTT
>TRBJ2-1|-|TRBD1|TRBV7-9
CASRRPGQGAHEQFF
TGTGCCAGCAGACGCCCGGGACAGGGAGCACATGAGCAGTTCTTC
>TRBJ2-3|once|-|TRBV2
CASRGTTKRADTQYF
TGTGCCAGCAGAGGGACAACCAAACGGGCAGATACGCAGTATTTT
>TRBJ1-4|-|-|TRBV6-1
CASSEKVTGGGGLFF
TGTGCCAGCAGTGAAAAGGTTACGGGGGGCGGCGGACTGTTTTTT
>TRBJ2-7|-|TRBD1|TRBV5-6
CASSLGTGMTTYEQYF
TGTGCCAGCAGCTTGGGGACAGGGATGACAACCTACGAGCAGTACTTC
>TRBJ2-2|-|-|TRBV25-1
CASQRDSFTGELFF
TGTGCCAGCCAACGGGACTCTTTCACCGGGGAGCTGTTTTTT
>TRBJ2-2|-|TRBD1|TRBV7-7
CASSPDRVAGELFF
TGTGCTAGCAGCCCGGACAGGGTGGCCGGGGAGCTGTTTTTT
>TRBJ2-5|-|-|TRBV6-6
CASSYPGGPEETQYF
TGTGCCAGCAGTTACCCGGGGGGCCCCGAAGAGACCCAGTACTTC
>TRBJ1-5|-|-|TRBV6-1
CASSDSYSNQPQHF
TGTGCCAGCAGTGACAGCTATAGCAATCAGCCCCAGCATTTT
>TRBJ2-5|-|-|TRBV5-6
CASSGVGTEQETQYF
TGTGCCAGCAGCGGGGTGGGGACGGAACAAGAGACCCAGTACTTC
>TRBJ2-1|-|TRBD1|TRBV6-5
CASSYPTGGGYNEQFF
TGTGCCAGCAGTTACCCGACAGGGGGCGGATACAATGAGCAGTTCTTC
>TRBJ2-3|-|-|TRBV5-8
CASSLGGDTQYF
TGTGCCAGCAGCTTGGGAGGGGATACGCAGTATTTT
>TRBJ1-2|few|-|TRBV5-4
CASSLLVQWGRDYGYTF
TGTGCCAGCAGCCTACTGGTCCAGTGGGGAAGAGACTATGGCTACACCTTC
>TRBJ2-5|-|-|TRBV6-5
CASSPTETQYF
TGTGCCAGCAGTCCGACAGAGACCCAGTACTTC
>TRBJ2-1|-|TRBD2|TRBV6-5
CASTTTTSGNNEQFF
TGTGCCAGCACCACGACGACTAGCGGAAACAATGAGCAGTTCTTC
>TRBJ2-3|-|-|TRBV12-5
CASGSNQGRTDTQYF
TGTGCTAGTGGTTCAAACCAGGGAAGAACAGATACGCAGTATTTT
>TRBJ2-2|-|-|TRBV7-7
CASSPRPPTVTGELFF
TGTGCTAGCAGCCCCCGCCCCCCGACAGTCACCGGGGAGCTGTTTTTT